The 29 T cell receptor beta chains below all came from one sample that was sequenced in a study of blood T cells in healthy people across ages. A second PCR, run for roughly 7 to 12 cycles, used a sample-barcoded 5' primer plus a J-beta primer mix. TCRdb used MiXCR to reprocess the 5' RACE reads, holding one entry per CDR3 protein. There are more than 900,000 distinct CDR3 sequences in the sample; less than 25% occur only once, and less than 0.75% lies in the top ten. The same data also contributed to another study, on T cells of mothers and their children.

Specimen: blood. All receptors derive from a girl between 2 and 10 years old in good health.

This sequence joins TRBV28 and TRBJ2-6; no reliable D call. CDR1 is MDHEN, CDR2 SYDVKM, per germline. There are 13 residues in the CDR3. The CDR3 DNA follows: TGTGCAGCGAGGAGCTCTGGGGCCAACGTCCTGACTTTC. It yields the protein CAARSSGANVLTF.

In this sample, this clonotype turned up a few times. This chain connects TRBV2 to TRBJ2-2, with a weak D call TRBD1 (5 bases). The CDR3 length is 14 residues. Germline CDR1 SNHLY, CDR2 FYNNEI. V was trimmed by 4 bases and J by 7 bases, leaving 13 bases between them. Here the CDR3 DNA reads TGTGCCAGCAGTGTGGTGACAGTTAACGGGGAGCTGTTTTTT. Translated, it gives CASSVVTVNGELFF.

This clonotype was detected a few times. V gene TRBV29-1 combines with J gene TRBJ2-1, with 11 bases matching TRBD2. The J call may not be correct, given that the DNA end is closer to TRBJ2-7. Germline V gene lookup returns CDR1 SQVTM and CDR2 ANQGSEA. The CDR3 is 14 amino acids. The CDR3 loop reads CSSTTGTSGYEQYF. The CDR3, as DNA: TGCAGCTCAACGACCGGGACTAGCGGCTACGAGCAGTACTTC.

CDR3 nucleotides: TGCAGCGTTGGGTCCGGGACTATCTCCGAGCAGTACTTC. Translated: CSVGSGTISEQYF. The gene calls are TRBV29-1 and TRBJ2-7; TRBD2 agrees at 7 bases. V lost 4 bases and J lost 6; bases outside the gene matches: 9. The germline CDR1 and CDR2 sequences are SQVTM and ANQGSEA. The CDR3 is 13 residues long.

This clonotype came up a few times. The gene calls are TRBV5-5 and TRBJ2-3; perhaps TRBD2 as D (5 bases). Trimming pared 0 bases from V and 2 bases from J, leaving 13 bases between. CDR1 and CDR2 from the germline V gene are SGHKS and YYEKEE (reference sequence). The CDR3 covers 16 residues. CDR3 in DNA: TGTGCCAGCAGCTTGGGGCGTGGAGGCCACACAGATACGCAGTATTTT. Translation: CASSLGRGGHTDTQYF.

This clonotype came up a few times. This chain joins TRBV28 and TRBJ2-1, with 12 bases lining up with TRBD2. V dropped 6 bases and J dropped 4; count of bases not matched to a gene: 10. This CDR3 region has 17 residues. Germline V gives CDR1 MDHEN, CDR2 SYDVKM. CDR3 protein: CASSSNQLAGGYNEQFF. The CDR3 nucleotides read TGTGCCAGCAGCTCGAACCAACTAGCGGGAGGTTACAATGAGCAGTTCTTC.

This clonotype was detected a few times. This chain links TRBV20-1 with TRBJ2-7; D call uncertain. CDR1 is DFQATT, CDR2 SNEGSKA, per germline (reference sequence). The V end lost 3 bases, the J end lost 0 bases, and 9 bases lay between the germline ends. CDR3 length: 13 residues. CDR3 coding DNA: TGCAGTGCTAGGGGTAAAAACTCCTACGAGCAGTACTTC. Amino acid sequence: CSARGKNSYEQYF.

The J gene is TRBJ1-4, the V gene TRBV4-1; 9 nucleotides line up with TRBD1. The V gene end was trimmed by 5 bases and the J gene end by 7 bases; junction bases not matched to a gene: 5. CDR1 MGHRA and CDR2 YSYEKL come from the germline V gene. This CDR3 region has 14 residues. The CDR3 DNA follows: TGCGCCAGCAGCTTACGGGACAGGGCTGAAAAACTGTTTTTT. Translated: CASSLRDRAEKLFF.

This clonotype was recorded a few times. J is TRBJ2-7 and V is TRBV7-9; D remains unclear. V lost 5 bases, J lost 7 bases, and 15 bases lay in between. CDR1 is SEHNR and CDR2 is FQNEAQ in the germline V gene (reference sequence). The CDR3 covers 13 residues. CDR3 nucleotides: TGTGCCAGCAGCCAACCTCGTGGGGTGGAGCAGTACTTC. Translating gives CASSQPRGVEQYF.

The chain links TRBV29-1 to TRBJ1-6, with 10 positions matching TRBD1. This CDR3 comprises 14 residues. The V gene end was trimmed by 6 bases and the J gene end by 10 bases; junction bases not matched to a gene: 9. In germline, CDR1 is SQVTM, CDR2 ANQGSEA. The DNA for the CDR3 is TGCAGCGTGCGGGACAGGGGAATCGAATCACCCCTCCACTTT. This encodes CSVRDRGIESPLHF.

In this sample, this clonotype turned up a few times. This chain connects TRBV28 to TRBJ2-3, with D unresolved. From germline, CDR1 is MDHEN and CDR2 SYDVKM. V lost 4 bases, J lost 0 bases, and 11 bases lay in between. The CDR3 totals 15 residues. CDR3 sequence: CASSYLPHSTDTQYF. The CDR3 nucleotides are TGTGCCAGCAGTTACCTACCCCATAGCACAGATACGCAGTATTTT.

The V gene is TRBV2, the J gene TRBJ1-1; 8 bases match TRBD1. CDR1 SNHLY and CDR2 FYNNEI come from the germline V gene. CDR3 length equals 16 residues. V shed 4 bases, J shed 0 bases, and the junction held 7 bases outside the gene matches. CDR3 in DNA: TGTGCCAGCAGTGTGGACAGGGTTACGGTGAACACTGAAGCTTTCTTT. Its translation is CASSVDRVTVNTEAFF.

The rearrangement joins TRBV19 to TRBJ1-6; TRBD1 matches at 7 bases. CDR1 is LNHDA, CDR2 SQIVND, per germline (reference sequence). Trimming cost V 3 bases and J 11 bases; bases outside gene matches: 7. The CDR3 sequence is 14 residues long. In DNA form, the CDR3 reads TGTGCCAGTAGTATGATACAGGGGTTGGCACCCCTCCACTTT. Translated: CASSMIQGLAPLHF.

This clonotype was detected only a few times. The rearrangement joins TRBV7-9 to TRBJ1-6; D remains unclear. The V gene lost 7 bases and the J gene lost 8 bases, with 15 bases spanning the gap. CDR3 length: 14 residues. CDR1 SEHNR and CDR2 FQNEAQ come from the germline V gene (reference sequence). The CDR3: CASTQAGGYSPLHF. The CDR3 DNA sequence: TGTGCCAGCACCCAAGCGGGCGGCTATTCACCCCTCCACTTT.

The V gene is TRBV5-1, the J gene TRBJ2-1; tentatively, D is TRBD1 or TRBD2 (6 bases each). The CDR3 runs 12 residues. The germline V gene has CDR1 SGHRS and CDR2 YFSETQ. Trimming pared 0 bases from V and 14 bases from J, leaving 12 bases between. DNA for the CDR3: TGCGCCAGCAGCTTGGAGACAGGCGGGGAGTTCTTC. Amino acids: CASSLETGGEFF.

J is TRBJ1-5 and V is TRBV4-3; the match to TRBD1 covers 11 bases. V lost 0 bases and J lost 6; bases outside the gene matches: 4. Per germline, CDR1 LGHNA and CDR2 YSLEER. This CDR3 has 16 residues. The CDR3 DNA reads TGCGCCAGCAGCCAAGATCGAGGGACAGGGGGTCAGCCCCAGCATTTT. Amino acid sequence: CASSQDRGTGGQPQHF.

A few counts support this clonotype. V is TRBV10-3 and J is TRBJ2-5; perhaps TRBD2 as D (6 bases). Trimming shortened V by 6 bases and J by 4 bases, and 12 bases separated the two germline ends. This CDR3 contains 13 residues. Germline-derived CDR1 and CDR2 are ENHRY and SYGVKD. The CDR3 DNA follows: TGTGCCATCAGGGAGGGGAAGCGAGAGACCCAGTACTTC. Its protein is CAIREGKRETQYF.

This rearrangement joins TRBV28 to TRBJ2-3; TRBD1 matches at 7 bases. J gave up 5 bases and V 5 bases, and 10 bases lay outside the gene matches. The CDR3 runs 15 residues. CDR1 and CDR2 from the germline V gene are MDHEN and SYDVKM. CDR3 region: CASSDTGQFGDTQYF. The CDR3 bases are TGTGCCAGCAGTGACACGGGACAGTTCGGAGATACGCAGTATTTT.

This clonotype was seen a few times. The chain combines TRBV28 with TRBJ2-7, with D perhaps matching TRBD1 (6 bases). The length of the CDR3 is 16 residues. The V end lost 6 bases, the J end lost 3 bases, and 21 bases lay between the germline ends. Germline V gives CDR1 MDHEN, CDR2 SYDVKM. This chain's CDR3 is CASSLPSVRGNYEQYF. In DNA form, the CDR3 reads TGTGCCAGCAGCCTCCCATCGGTGAGGGGGAACTACGAGCAGTACTTC.

Written as DNA, the CDR3 is TGTGCCAGCAGCTGGTTCAGGGGTAATGAGCAGTTCTTC. Its translation is CASSWFRGNEQFF. This chain joins TRBV11-2 and TRBJ2-5; perhaps TRBD1 as D (6 bases). TRBJ2-1 explains the end of the DNA better; the J call may be wrong. Germline V gives CDR1 SGHAT, CDR2 FQNNGV. This CDR3 spans 13 amino acids.

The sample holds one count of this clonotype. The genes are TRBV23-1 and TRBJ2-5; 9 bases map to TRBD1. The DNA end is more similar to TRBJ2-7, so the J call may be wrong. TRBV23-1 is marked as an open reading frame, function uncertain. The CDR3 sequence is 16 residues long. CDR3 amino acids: CASKGPGQGTFYEQYF. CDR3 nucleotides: TGCGCCAGCAAGGGACCGGGACAGGGAACATTCTACGAGCAGTACTTC.

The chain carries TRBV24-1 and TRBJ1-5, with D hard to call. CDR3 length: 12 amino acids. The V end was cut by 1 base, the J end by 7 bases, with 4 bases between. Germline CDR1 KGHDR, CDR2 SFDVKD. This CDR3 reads CATSDFGQPQHF. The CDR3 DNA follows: TGTGCCACCAGTGATTTCGGGCAGCCCCAGCATTTT.

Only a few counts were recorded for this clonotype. The CDR3 bases are TGTGCCAGCAGCTCACCGGGACTAGAAGATGAGCAGTTCTTC. The encoded protein is CASSSPGLEDEQFF. The V and J genes are TRBV7-3 and TRBJ2-5, with 8 bases identical to TRBD2. With the DNA end fitting TRBJ2-1 better, the J assignment may be wrong. CDR1 and CDR2 from the germline V gene are SGHTA and FQGTGA. The CDR3 is made up of 14 amino acids.

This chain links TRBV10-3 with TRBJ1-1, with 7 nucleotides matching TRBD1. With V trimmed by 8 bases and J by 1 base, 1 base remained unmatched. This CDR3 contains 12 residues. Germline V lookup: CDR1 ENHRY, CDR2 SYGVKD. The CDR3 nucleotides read TGTGCCATCCGGGACAGGAACACTGAAGCTTTCTTT. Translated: CAIRDRNTEAFF.

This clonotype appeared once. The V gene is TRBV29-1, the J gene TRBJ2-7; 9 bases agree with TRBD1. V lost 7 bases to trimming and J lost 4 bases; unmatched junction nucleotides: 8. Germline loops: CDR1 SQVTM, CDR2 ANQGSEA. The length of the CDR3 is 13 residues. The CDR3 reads CSAHGTGLYEQYF. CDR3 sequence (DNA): TGCAGCGCGCACGGGACAGGGCTATACGAGCAGTACTTC.

The CDR3 DNA follows: TGCAGTGGTGGGGAAGGTAAAAATGAGCAGTTCTTC. It translates to CSGGEGKNEQFF. The rearrangement links TRBV20-1 to TRBJ2-1; D is unclear. Trimming shortened V by 7 bases and J by 7 bases, and 14 bases separated the two germline ends. Germline-derived CDR1 and CDR2 are DFQATT and SNEGSKA (reference sequence). The CDR3 is 12 amino acids.

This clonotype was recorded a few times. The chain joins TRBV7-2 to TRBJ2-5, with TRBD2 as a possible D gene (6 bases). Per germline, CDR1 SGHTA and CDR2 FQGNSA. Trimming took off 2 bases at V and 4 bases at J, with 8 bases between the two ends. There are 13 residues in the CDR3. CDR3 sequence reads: CASSLKGLETQYF. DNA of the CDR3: TGTGCCAGCAGCTTAAAGGGACTAGAGACCCAGTACTTC.

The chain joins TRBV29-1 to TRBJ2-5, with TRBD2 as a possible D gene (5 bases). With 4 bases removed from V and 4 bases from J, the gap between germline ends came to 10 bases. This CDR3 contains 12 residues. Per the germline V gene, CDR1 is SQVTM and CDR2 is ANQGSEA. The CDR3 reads CSVGARGETQYF. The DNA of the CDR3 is TGCAGCGTTGGGGCTCGGGGAGAGACCCAGTACTTC.

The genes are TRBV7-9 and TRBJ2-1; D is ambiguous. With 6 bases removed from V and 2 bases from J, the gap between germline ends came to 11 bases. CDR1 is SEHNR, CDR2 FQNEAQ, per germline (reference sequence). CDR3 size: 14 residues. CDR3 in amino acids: CASSHTRPYNEQFF. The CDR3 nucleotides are TGTGCCAGCAGTCACACTCGGCCCTACAATGAGCAGTTCTTC.